The 26 T cell receptor beta chains below were found in one sample sequenced in a study of T cells in Graves' hyperthyroidism and ophthalmopathy. RNA transcripts gave rise to amplified TCR beta CDR3 regions. Carried out on the TCR CDR3, a first-round RT-PCR used the HTBI primer set. TCRdb processed the multiplex PCR reads anew with MiXCR; each CDR3 protein has one entry. Found here are fewer than 450,000 distinct CDR3 sequences, about an eighth of them singletons; the top ten hold around 27%. Sequenced: blood. All receptors derive from a man in his forties or fifties with Graves' ophthalmopathy.

This clonotype was seen ten or more times. V is TRBV28 and J is TRBJ2-3; 8 nucleotides line up with TRBD1. CDR1 and CDR2 from the germline V gene are MDHEN and SYDVKM. Trimming cost V 5 bases and J 6 bases; bases outside gene matches: 16. The CDR3 sequence is 17 residues long. The CDR3 bases are TGTGCCAGCAGTACTTCCGTCAGGGGGCGCAGGCGGGATACGCAGTATTTT. This codes for CASSTSVRGRRRDTQYF.

The J gene is TRBJ2-3, the V gene TRBV6-2 or TRBV6-3, with 13 bases lining up with TRBD2. J was trimmed by 2 bases and V by 6 bases; bases with no gene match: 8. This CDR3 spans 17 amino acids. Per the germline V gene, CDR1 is MNHEY and CDR2 is SVGEGT. DNA of the CDR3: TGTGCCAGCAGCCACCCGGGACTAGCGGGACTCACAGATACGCAGTATTTT. Translated: CASSHPGLAGLTDTQYF.

This clonotype was observed at least ten times. The V and J genes are TRBV18 and TRBJ2-5, with D possibly being TRBD2 (7 bases). Between the trimmed V and J ends, which lost 1 base and 5 bases, there was a span of 14 bases. The germline gives CDR1 KGHSH, CDR2 LQKENI. The CDR3 is 15 residues long. The DNA for the CDR3 is TGTGCCAGCTCACCACGTAGGGGGGGTAAGGAGACCCAGTACTTC. Protein product: CASSPRRGGKETQYF.

This clonotype was seen ten or more times. The chain has TRBV4-2 and TRBJ2-7, with D tentatively TRBD2 (5 bases). The CDR3 runs 16 residues. V gave up 0 bases and J gave up 3 bases, with 15 bases separating them. Germline CDR1 LGHNA, CDR2 YNFKEQ. CDR3: CASSQDFLASDYEQYF. The DNA for the CDR3 is TGTGCCAGCAGCCAAGATTTTTTAGCGTCCGACTACGAGCAGTACTTC.

As for this clonotype: A clone one base away is much larger, so this may be a read error. The chain combines TRBV11-2 with TRBJ2-1; 8 bases are a match to TRBD1. CDR1 is SGHAT and CDR2 is FQNNGV in the germline V gene. The CDR3 is 13 amino acids. CDR3 sequence (DNA): TGTGCCGGCAGCTCCCCGGGGGACAGGGAGCAGTTCTTC. Its translation: CAGSSPGDREQFF.

In this sample, this clonotype turned up a few times. The rearrangement links TRBV20-1 to TRBJ1-2, with TRBD1 as a possible D gene (6 bases). Germline V gene data show CDR1 as DFQATT and CDR2 as SNEGSKA (reference sequence). This CDR3 is built from 13 residues. Trimming removed 6 bases at V and 8 bases at J, with 19 bases between. The CDR3 reads CSAIIPGGHGYTF. The CDR3 DNA sequence: TGCAGTGCGATCATCCCGGGGGGACACGGCTACACCTTC.

This clonotype was detected many times. This chain links TRBV2 with TRBJ1-6, with TRBD1 identical over 8 bases. Losses at the gene ends were 3 bases for V and 9 bases for J; bases not matched to a gene: 7. Germline-derived CDR1 and CDR2 are SNHLY and FYNNEI. The CDR3 extends over 15 amino acids. CDR3 amino acids: CASSEWAGGPSPLHF. Here the CDR3 DNA reads TGTGCCAGCAGTGAGTGGGCAGGGGGCCCTTCACCCCTCCACTTT.

This clonotype was observed a few times. The chain carries TRBV27 and TRBJ2-7; D may be TRBD1 or TRBD2 (5 bases each). Germline V lookup: CDR1 MNHEY, CDR2 SMNVEV (reference sequence). Between the trimmed V and J ends, which lost 10 bases and 5 bases, there was a span of 12 bases. The CDR3 extends over 11 amino acids. The CDR3 reads CATGAIDEQYF. CDR3 nucleotides: TGTGCCACCGGGGCTATCGACGAGCAGTACTTC.

This chain connects TRBV30 to TRBJ2-1, with D possibly matching TRBD1 (6 bases). Germline V gives CDR1 GTSNPN, CDR2 SVGIG (reference sequence). This CDR3 has 15 amino acids. Deletions cut 3 bases from V and 7 bases from J, with 19 bases between. The CDR3 coding sequence is TGTGCCTGGAGCCGAGGTGGGAGAAGGGGGAATGAGCAGTTCTTC. The encoded protein is CAWSRGGRRGNEQFF.

The chain combines TRBV28 with TRBJ1-6; D uncertain. CDR1 and CDR2 from the germline V gene are MDHEN and SYDVKM. Trimming pared 6 bases from V and 0 bases from J, leaving 24 bases between. The CDR3 length is 20 residues. The CDR3 sequence: CASSSTSLLAVDSYNSPLHF. The CDR3 DNA sequence: TGTGCCAGCAGCTCGACCAGCCTCCTTGCCGTCGACTCCTATAATTCACCCCTCCACTTT. The variable domain in full, with the rest retrieved from reference TRBV28 and TRBJ1-6, is DVKVTQSSRYLVKRTGEKVFLECVQDMDHENMFWYRQDPGLGLRLIYFSYDVKMKEKGDIPEGYSVSREKKERFSLILESASTNQTSMYLCASSSTSLLAVDSYNSPLHFGNGTRLTVT.

Only a few counts were recorded for this clonotype. The rearrangement uses TRBV6-4 and TRBJ2-7, with D perhaps assigned TRBD1 or TRBD2 (5 bases each). Between the trimmed V and J ends, which lost 9 bases and 3 bases, there was a span of 15 bases. This CDR3 spans 13 amino acids. Germline-derived CDR1 and CDR2 are MRHNA and SNTAGT. Here the CDR3 reads CARGRLLDYEQYF. In DNA form, the CDR3 reads TGTGCCAGGGGACGGCTACTGGACTACGAGCAGTACTTC.

This clonotype was detected ten times or more. The J gene is TRBJ2-7, the V gene TRBV28; 9 nucleotides align to TRBD1. J gave up 3 bases and V 6 bases, and 9 bases lay outside the gene matches. From germline, CDR1 is MDHEN and CDR2 SYDVKM. The CDR3 sequence is 15 residues long. CDR3 region: CASSEPGTGNYEQYF. The CDR3, as DNA: TGTGCCAGCAGCGAACCGGGGACAGGGAACTACGAGCAGTACTTC.

This clonotype was counted at least ten times. V and J are TRBV18 and TRBJ1-2; TRBD1 agrees at 7 bases. Germline values: CDR1 KGHSH, CDR2 LQKENI. With V trimmed by 2 bases and J by 4 bases, 7 bases remained unmatched. The CDR3 is made up of 15 amino acids. The CDR3, as DNA: TGTGCCAGCTCACCAGCGGACAGGTCTGGCTATGGCTACACCTTC. This translates into CASSPADRSGYGYTF.

This clonotype was counted many times. V gene TRBV7-9 combines with J gene TRBJ2-3; 8 bases agree with TRBD2. With V trimmed by 2 bases and J by 1 base, 2 bases remained unmatched. The CDR3 is made up of 15 amino acids. Germline CDR1 reads SEHNR; CDR2 reads FQNEAQ (reference sequence). CDR3 DNA sequence: TGTGCCAGCAGCTTATTTAGCGGGGGCACAGATACGCAGTATTTT. Translation: CASSLFSGGTDTQYF.

The V and J genes are TRBV15 and TRBJ1-5; TRBD1 might be the D (6 bases). In germline, CDR1 is LNHNV, CDR2 YYDKDF (reference sequence). The CDR3 has 13 residues. Trimming removed 6 bases from V and 7 bases from J, with 13 bases in between. This CDR3 reads CATSFEGVQPQHF. CDR3 DNA sequence: TGTGCCACCAGTTTTGAGGGGGTACAGCCCCAGCATTTT.

This clonotype came up a few times. The chain has TRBV20-1 and TRBJ2-5; the match to TRBD2 covers 7 bases. V dropped 4 bases and J dropped 1; count of bases not matched to a gene: 9. The CDR3 contains 15 residues. Germline values: CDR1 DFQATT, CDR2 SNEGSKA (reference sequence). CDR3 bases: TGCAGTGCTAAATCGGCTAGCGGTCCCCAAGAGACCCAGTACTTC. It encodes CSAKSASGPQETQYF.

The chain has TRBV7-9 and TRBJ2-7; 11 bases agree with TRBD1. The CDR3 is 17 residues long. With 5 bases clipped from V and 5 bases from J, the junction kept 14 bases outside the gene matches. Germline V CDR1 and CDR2: SEHNR, FQNEAQ (reference sequence). CDR3 in DNA: TGTGCCAGCAGCCCGTCCCGGGACAGGGGGGAAGCTAACGAGCAGTACTTC. This codes for CASSPSRDRGEANEQYF.

This clonotype was seen repeatedly, ten times or more. V usage is TRBV9 and J usage is TRBJ1-1, with TRBD1 as a possible D gene (5 bases). Germline CDR1 is SGDLS and CDR2 is YYNGEE. This CDR3 is 14 amino acids long. The V and J ends lost 6 bases and 5 bases respectively, with 17 bases between them. The DNA of the CDR3 is TGTGCCAGCACCCCAAACAGCGGGGGGACTGAAGCTTTCTTT. Its protein is CASTPNSGGTEAFF.

The sample holds many counts of this clonotype. The chain joins TRBV24-1 to TRBJ2-1; the match to TRBD2 covers 7 bases. The CDR3 covers 11 residues. Germline loops: CDR1 KGHDR, CDR2 SFDVKD. The J segment lost 7 bases and the V segment lost 9 bases, leaving 2 bases of the junction unmatched. CDR3 region: CATQGGNEQFF. The CDR3 region has the DNA TGTGCCACCCAGGGAGGGAATGAGCAGTTCTTC.

This clonotype came up a few times. This chain joins TRBV6-6 and TRBJ2-3, with 9 bases aligning to TRBD2. CDR3 length: 16 residues. Germline values: CDR1 MNHNY, CDR2 SVGAGI (reference sequence). V was pared by 2 bases and J by 5 bases, with 8 bases of the junction left unmatched. The CDR3 DNA reads TGTGCCAGCAGTTACGATCCGGGACTAGCTCGAGATACGCAGTATTTT. Its protein product is CASSYDPGLARDTQYF.

The J gene is TRBJ2-1, the V gene TRBV14; TRBD2 agrees at 9 bases. Per the germline V gene, CDR1 is SGHDN and CDR2 is FVKESK. CDR3 length: 16 amino acids. V shed 3 bases and J 6 bases; nucleotides not matched to a gene: 9. CDR3: CASSQEHGLAINEQFF. The CDR3 DNA reads TGTGCCAGCAGCCAGGAGCATGGACTAGCGATCAATGAGCAGTTCTTC.

V gene TRBV19 combines with J gene TRBJ1-2; the D gene is possibly TRBD1 (6 bases). This CDR3 comprises 14 residues. The germline CDR1 and CDR2 sequences are LNHDA and SQIVND (reference sequence). V was cut by 7 bases and J by 5 bases, with 17 bases left in between. CDR3 in DNA: TGTGCCAGTACCGATCGTGGACAGCGGTATGGCTACACCTTC. Protein: CASTDRGQRYGYTF.

V usage is TRBV10-3 and J usage is TRBJ2-7; 8 nucleotides align to TRBD1. Germline V gives CDR1 ENHRY, CDR2 SYGVKD. The CDR3 covers 15 residues. Trimming removed 4 bases from V and 2 bases from J; junction bases left unmatched: 7. The CDR3 region has the DNA TGTGCCATCAGTGGGGGGGACAGGAGTACCTACGAGCAGTACTTC. Amino acids: CAISGGDRSTYEQYF.

This clonotype was detected a few times. The chain carries TRBV20-1 and TRBJ2-1; 9 bases align to TRBD1. With 6 bases clipped from V and 0 bases from J, the junction kept 9 bases outside the gene matches. Germline V lookup: CDR1 DFQATT, CDR2 SNEGSKA (reference sequence). This CDR3 contains 16 residues. The CDR3 region is CSAKKPGQGSYNEQFF. The CDR3 DNA reads as TGCAGTGCCAAAAAACCGGGACAGGGCTCCTACAATGAGCAGTTCTTC.

Only a few counts were recorded for this clonotype. J is TRBJ2-5 and V is TRBV5-1; D is uncertain. The CDR3 is 15 residues long. Germline-derived CDR1 and CDR2 are SGHRS and YFSETQ. Between the trimmed V and J ends, which lost 1 base and 7 bases, there was a span of 17 bases. CDR3 coding DNA: TGCGCCAGCAGCTTGCGCCAAGACGAGATTGCGACCCAGTACTTC. Translating gives CASSLRQDEIATQYF.

Many counts were recorded for this clonotype. The CDR3 DNA is TGTGCCAGCAGCCTATTCAGGGGCACTGAAGCTTTCTTT. Protein: CASSLFRGTEAFF. V is TRBV3-1 and J is TRBJ1-1; maybe TRBD1 (6 bases). CDR3 length: 13 residues. Trimming cost V 4 bases and J 4 bases, with 10 bases left between them. Germline values: CDR1 LGHDT, CDR2 YNNKEL (reference sequence).